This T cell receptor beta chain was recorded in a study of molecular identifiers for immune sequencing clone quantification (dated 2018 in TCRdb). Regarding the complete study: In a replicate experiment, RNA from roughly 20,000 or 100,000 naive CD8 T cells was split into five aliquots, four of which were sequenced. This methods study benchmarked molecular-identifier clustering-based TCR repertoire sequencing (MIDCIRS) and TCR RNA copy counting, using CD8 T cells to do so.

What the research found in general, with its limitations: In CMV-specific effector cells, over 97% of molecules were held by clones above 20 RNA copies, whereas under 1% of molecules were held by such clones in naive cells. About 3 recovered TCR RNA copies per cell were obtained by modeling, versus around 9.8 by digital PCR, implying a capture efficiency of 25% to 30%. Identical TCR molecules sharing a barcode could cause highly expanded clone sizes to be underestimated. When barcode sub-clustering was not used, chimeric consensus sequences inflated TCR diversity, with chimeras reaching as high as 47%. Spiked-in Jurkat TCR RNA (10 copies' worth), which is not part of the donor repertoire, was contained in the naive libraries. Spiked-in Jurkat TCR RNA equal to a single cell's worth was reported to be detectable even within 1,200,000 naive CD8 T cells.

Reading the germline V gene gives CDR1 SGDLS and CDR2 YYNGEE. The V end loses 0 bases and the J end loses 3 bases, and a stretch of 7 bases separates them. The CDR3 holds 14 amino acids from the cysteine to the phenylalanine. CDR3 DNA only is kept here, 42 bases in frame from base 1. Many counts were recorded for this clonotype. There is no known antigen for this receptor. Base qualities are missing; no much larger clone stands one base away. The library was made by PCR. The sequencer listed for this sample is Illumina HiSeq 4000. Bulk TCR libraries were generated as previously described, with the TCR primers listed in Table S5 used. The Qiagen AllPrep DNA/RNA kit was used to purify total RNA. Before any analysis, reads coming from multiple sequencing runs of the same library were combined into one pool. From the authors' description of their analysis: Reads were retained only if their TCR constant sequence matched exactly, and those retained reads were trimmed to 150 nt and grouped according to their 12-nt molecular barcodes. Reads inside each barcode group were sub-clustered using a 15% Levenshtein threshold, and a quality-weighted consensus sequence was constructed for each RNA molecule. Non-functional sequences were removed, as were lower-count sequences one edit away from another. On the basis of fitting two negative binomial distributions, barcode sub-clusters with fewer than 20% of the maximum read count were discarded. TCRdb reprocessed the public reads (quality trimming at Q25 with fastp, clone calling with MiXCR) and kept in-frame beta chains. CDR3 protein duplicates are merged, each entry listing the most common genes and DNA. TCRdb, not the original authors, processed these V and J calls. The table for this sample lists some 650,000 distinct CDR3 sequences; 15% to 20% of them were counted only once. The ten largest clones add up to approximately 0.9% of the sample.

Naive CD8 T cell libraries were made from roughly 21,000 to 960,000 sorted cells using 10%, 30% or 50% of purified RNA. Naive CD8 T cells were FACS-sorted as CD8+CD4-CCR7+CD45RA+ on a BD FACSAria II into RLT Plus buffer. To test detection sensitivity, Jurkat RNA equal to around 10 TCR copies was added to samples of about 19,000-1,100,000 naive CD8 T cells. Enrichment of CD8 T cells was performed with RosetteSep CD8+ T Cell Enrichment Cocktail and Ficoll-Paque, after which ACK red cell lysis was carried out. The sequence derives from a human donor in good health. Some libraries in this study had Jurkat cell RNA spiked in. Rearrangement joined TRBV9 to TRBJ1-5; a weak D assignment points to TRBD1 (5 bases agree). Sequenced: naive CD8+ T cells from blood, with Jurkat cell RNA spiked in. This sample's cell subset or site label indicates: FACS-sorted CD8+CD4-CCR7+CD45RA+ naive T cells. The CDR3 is CASSVGQTNQPQHF. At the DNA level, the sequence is TGTGCCAGCAGCGTAGGACAGACCAATCAGCCCCAGCATTTT.